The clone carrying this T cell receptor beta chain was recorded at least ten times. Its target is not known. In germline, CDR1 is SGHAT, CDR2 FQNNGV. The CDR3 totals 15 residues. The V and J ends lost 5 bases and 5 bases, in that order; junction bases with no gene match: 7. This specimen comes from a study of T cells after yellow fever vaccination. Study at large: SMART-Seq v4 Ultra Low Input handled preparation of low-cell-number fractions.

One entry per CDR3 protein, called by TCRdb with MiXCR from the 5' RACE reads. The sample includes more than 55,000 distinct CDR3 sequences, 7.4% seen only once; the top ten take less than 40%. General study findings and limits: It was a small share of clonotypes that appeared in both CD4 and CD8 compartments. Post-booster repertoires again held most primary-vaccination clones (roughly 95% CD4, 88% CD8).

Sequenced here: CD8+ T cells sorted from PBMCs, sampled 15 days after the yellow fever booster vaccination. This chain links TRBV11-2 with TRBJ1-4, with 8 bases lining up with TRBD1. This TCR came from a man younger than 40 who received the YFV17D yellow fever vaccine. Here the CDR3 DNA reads TGTGCCAGCAGCCATCGGACAGGGCAGAATGAAAAACTGTTTTTT. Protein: CASSHRTGQNEKLFF.